A single sample gave rise to the 3 T cell receptor beta chains below, sequenced in a study of blood T cell repertoires in COVID-19. Some clones are missing from TCRdb's copy, which holds only in-frame ones; the method was immunoSEQ multiplex PCR. The sample holds hundreds of thousands of clones; 82% are singletons and the top ten take about 3.2%. Sequencing was carried out using PBMCs or T cells enriched from blood (not recorded which). These receptors were obtained from an older woman who had recovered from COVID-19.

The chain combines TRBV19 with TRBJ2-1, with 16 positions matching TRBD2. The CDR3 has 15 residues. V lost 7 bases and J lost 6; bases outside the gene matches: 3. From germline, CDR1 is LNHDA and CDR2 SQIVND (reference sequence). CDR3 amino acids: CASTGTSGGANEQFF. The CDR3 DNA reads as TGTGCCAGTACCGGGACTAGCGGGGGGGCCAATGAGCAGTTCTTC.

The chain links TRBV6-2 or TRBV6-3 to TRBJ2-7; TRBD1 is a possible D gene (6 bases). The CDR3 covers 15 residues. Germline CDR1 and CDR2: MNHEY and SVGEGT. Trimming pared 5 bases from V and 0 bases from J, leaving 14 bases between. The CDR3 nucleotides are TGTGCCAGCAGTGCAGACAGGCTCCTCTCCTACGAGCAGTACTTC. Amino acids: CASSADRLLSYEQYF.

The rearrangement joins TRBV7-9 to TRBJ1-2; 9 bases fit TRBD1. Germline-derived CDR1 and CDR2 are SEHNR and FQNEAQ (reference sequence). V shed 6 bases and J 3 bases; nucleotides not matched to a gene: 17. The CDR3 sequence is 18 residues long. The CDR3 here is CASRPEGGQGGLYYGYTF. The CDR3 region has the DNA TGTGCCAGCAGGCCAGAAGGGGGACAGGGAGGCCTTTACTATGGCTACACCTTC.